Here is one T cell receptor beta chain with its context. The CDR3 loop spans 13 amino acids. Germline CDR1 MNHEY, CDR2 SVGAGI. The ends lost 6 bases at V and 5 bases at J; junction bases unmatched: 3. The sample comes from a study of OX40 agonist ivuxolimab in advanced cancers. Study as a whole: An agonistic human IgG2 monoclonal antibody against OX40 (CD134) was given. While on treatment, patients had intravenous ivuxolimab at 0.01 to 10 mg/kg every 2 weeks. Of mixed ages from about 23 to 85 and averaging 60 years, the group was 65% to 85% male.

Using immunoSEQ multiplex PCR, the repertoire was profiled, and TCRdb retains in-frame clones only, with some absent. The sample includes about 74,000 clones, about 82% seen only once; the top ten take 6.5% to 7.5%. Baseline was the first blood sampling point, followed by cycle 4 day 1 and cycle 7 day 1. The sequences come from CD4+ or CD8+ T cells sorted from blood, collected in a trial of the OX40 agonist ivuxolimab. V and J are TRBV6-5 and TRBJ1-1, with TRBD1 identical over 10 bases. The origin of this receptor is an adult with an advanced solid tumor such as melanoma, head and neck, liver or kidney cancer. CDR3 DNA: TGTGCCAGCAGGACAGGGGGCCGGACTGAAGCTTTCTTT. As protein: CASRTGGRTEAFF.